The sequence of this T cell receptor (beta chain) was determined in a study of T-cell memory formation after mild COVID-19. Findings of the study overall: Pre-infection memory already had some responding clones, implying cross-reactive memory joined. Clones contracting across day 15 to 85 had a balanced CD4/CD8 profile; later expanding clones leaned CD4+.

This clonotype was seen repeatedly, ten times or more. Its antigen is undetermined. V lost 3 bases and J 2 bases, leaving 7 bases between the germline ends. This CDR3 has 13 residues. TCRdb independently ran MiXCR on the 5' RACE reads; one entry per CDR3 protein. The repertoire has fewer than 650,000 distinct CDR3 sequences, around 15% of them found once; the top ten carry around 7.8%. The V and J genes are TRBV12-3 or TRBV12-4 and TRBJ2-5; the D is unclear. Sequenced: PBMCs or a T cell subset sorted from them (not recorded which). The clonotype comes from an adult woman who had mild COVID-19 (a few samples of this study predate the infection). Cell type and time point are not known. Here the CDR3 reads CASSLGAQETQYF. CDR3 DNA sequence: TGTGCCAGCAGTTTGGGCGCGCAAGAGACCCAGTACTTC.